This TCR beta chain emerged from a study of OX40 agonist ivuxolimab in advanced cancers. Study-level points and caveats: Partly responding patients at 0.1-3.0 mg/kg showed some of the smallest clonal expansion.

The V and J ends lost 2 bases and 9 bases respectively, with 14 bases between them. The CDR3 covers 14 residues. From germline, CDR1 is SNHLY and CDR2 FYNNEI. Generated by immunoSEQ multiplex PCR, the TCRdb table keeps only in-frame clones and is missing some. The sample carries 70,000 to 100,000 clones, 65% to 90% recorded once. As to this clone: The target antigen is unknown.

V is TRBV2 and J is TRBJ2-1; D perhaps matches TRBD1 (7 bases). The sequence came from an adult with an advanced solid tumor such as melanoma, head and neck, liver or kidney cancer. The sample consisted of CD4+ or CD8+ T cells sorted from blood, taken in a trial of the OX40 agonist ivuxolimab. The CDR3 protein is CASSENSQGGEQFF. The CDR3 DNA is TGTGCCAGCAGTGAAAACTCGCAGGGGGGTGAGCAGTTCTTC.